This T cell receptor (beta chain) was captured in a study of CD8 T cells in ankylosing spondylitis. Broader study findings: A subset of motif variants has previously been described in the synovial fluid and blood of reactive arthritis. It appeared that ankylosing spondylitis blood was characterized by a TCR beta motif of seven or eight highly homologous variants.

Libraries for TCR beta were made by quantitative 5'-RACE with molecular barcodes. A single record per CDR3 protein comes from TCRdb applying MiXCR to the 5' RACE reads. This sample has some 200,000 distinct CDR3 sequences; 7% to 8% occur once, and the top ten carry 14%. This clonotype was observed many times. The target antigen is unknown. The sequence came from a male donor with ankylosing spondylitis. Material: blood, either unsorted or a sorted T cell fraction (not recorded which).

The CDR3 sequence is CASSLGAGEASQPQHF. The CDR3, as DNA: TGTGCCAGCAGCTTAGGGGCAGGGGAGGCCAGTCAGCCCCAGCATTTT. V and J are TRBV7-8 and TRBJ1-5; D might be TRBD1 (6 bases). The CDR3 is made up of 16 amino acids. V was clipped by 1 base and J by 6 bases, with 16 bases between them. The germline gives CDR1 SGHVS, CDR2 FQNEAQ. Based on the CDR3 plus reference TRBV7-8 and TRBJ1-5, the full variable domain is GAGVSQSPRYKVAKRGQDVALRCDPISGHVSLFWYQQALGQGPEFLTYFQNEAQLDKSGLPSDRFFAERPEGSVSTLKIQRTQQEDSAVYLCASSLGAGEASQPQHFGDGTRLSIL.